This T cell receptor (beta chain) derives from a study of cytomegalovirus exposure and HLA in healthy donors. The germline gives CDR1 SGHRS, CDR2 YFSETQ. Losses at the gene ends were 1 base for V and 6 bases for J; bases not matched to a gene: 7. The CDR3 runs to 15 residues. 13 Jbeta primers and 60 Vbeta primers were used for the PCR. TCRdb keeps only in-frame clones here, not all; method: immunoSEQ multiplex PCR. The table counts 170,000 or so clones; about 2.2% lies in the top ten. The specimen was PBMCs. The receptor was isolated from a young man in good health and CMV-seronegative. The V gene is TRBV5-1, the J gene TRBJ1-1; 9 bases match TRBD1. For the CDR3, the DNA is TGCGCCAGCAGCTTGAGACAGGGGGAAGGTGCTGAAGCTTTCTTT. It codes for CASSLRQGEGAEAFF.